This T cell receptor (beta chain) was sequenced for a study of CD8+ T cells in alopecia areata. V lost 2 bases to trimming and J lost 4 bases, with 15 bases between them. The CDR3 has 15 residues. Germline V lookup: CDR1 GTSNPN, CDR2 SVGIG (reference sequence). RNA was isolated and reverse transcribed to cDNA, the sequencing template. TCRdb's table, derived via immunoSEQ multiplex PCR, lists solely in-frame clones and lacks some. The profile shows hundreds of thousands of clones, around 64% of them singletons. Treatment defined: oral pan-JAK inhibitor, 5-10 mg twice daily. Specimen: CD4+ T cells sorted from blood, collected at roughly week 53, from a patient treated with tofacitinib. The sequence came from a human donor with alopecia areata. The chain uses TRBV30 and TRBJ1-3, with TRBD1 as a possible D gene (5 bases). CDR3 DNA sequence: TGTGCCTGGAGTTCAGGGTCCGGGGAGGGAAACACCATATATTTT. Translated, it gives CAWSSGSGEGNTIYF.